Listed below are T cell receptor beta chains from one sample, sequenced in a study of blood T cells in healthy people across ages. TCRdb independently ran MiXCR on the 5' RACE reads; one entry per CDR3 protein. The sample has some 800,000 distinct CDR3 sequences; around a quarter are singletons. The same sample was also studied in work on T cells of mothers and their children.

The specimen sequenced was blood. All receptors come from a boy aged 10-17 years in good health. The CDR3 runs from the conserved cysteine through the conserved F or W. D genes are given only for firm matches. Size tells how often a clone was seen (once, few, many) or the class of an expanded clone, and some rows leave it out.

18 TRBD2 TRBJ2-1 TRBV4-1 - CASSQDGSGISYYNEQFF TGCGCCAGCAGCCAAGATGGTAGCGGGATCAGTTACTACAATGAGCAGTTCTTC
16 TRBD2 TRBJ2-1 TRBV14 few CASSQGLAGLYNEQFF TGTGCCAGCAGCCAAGGGCTAGCGGGACTCTACAATGAGCAGTTCTTC
14 - TRBJ1-1 TRBV18 few CASSVTAANTEAFF TGTGCCAGCTCAGTCACGGCAGCCAACACTGAAGCTTTCTTT
15 TRBD1 TRBJ1-2 TRBV28 few CASSLVGQGRYGYTF TGTGCCAGCAGTTTAGTGGGACAGGGACGATATGGCTACACCTTC
15 - TRBJ1-4 TRBV12-3/TRBV12-4 - CASMGGSRTNEKLFF TGTGCCAGCATGGGGGGCTCGAGGACTAATGAAAAACTGTTTTTT
15 TRBD2 TRBJ2-3 TRBV20-1 - CSARPSGAGTDTQYF TGCAGTGCTAGACCTAGCGGGGCTGGCACAGATACGCAGTATTTT
13 TRBD1 TRBJ1-4 TRBV29-1 few CGANRGTNEKLFF TGCGGCGCGAACAGGGGAACTAATGAAAAACTGTTCTTT
16 TRBD2 TRBJ2-5 TRBV20-1 - CSAGMRLAGGPETQYF TGCAGTGCTGGGATGAGACTAGCGGGAGGGCCAGAGACCCAGTACTTC
16 TRBD1 TRBJ2-7 TRBV12-3/TRBV12-4 - CASSLARGQVTYEQYF TGTGCCAGCAGTTTAGCCAGGGGACAGGTCACCTACGAGCAGTACTTC
14 TRBD1 TRBJ1-4 TRBV20-1 - CSATHRGLGEKLFF TGCAGTGCTACACACAGGGGGCTAGGGGAAAAACTGTTTTTT
17 - TRBJ2-4 TRBV27 few CASRGRETSFAKNIQYF TGTGCCAGCAGAGGACGGGAGACATCTTTCGCCAAAAACATTCAGTACTTC
13 - TRBJ2-5 TRBV5-1 few CASSFAQSETQYF TGCGCCAGCAGCTTCGCGCAGTCGGAGACCCAGTACTTC
14 - TRBJ2-7 TRBV5-1 - CASSLEGGSNEQYF TGCGCCAGCAGCTTGGAAGGGGGGAGCAACGAGCAGTACTTC
16 TRBD2 TRBJ2-1 TRBV4-3 once CASSQKVSGSRNEQFF TGCGCCAGCAGCCAAAAAGTGAGCGGGAGTCGGAATGAGCAGTTCTTC
15 - TRBJ2-6 TRBV6-5 - CASSYWGSGANVLTF TGTGCCAGCAGTTACTGGGGATCTGGGGCCAACGTCCTGACTTTC
16 - TRBJ2-5 TRBV3-1 many CASSQDMREIQETQYF TGTGCCAGCAGCCAAGATATGAGGGAGATCCAAGAGACCCAGTACTTC
13 - TRBJ1-4 TRBV9 - CASSPRQKEKLFF TGTGCCAGCAGCCCTCGACAGAAGGAAAAACTGTTTTTT
15 - TRBJ2-3 TRBV6-6 - CASSYPPGSTDTQYF TGTGCCAGCAGTTACCCGCCAGGGTCCACAGATACGCAGTATTTT
13 - TRBJ2-7 TRBV2 - CASSETPSYEQYF TGTGCCAGCAGTGAAACCCCCTCCTACGAGCAGTACTTC
17 TRBD1 TRBJ1-5 TRBV6-1 - CASRAGQGRLGNQPQHF TGTGCCAGCAGAGCCGGACAGGGAAGGCTTGGCAATCAGCCCCAGCATTTT